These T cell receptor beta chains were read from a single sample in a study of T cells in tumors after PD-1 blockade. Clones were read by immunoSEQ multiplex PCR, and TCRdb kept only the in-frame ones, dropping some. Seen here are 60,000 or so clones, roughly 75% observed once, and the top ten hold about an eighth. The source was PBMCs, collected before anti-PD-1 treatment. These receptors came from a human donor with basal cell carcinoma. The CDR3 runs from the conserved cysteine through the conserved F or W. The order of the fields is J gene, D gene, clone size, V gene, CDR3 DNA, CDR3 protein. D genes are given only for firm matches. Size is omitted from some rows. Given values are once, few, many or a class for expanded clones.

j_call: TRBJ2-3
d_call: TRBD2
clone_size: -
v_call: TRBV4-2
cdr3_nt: TGTGCCAGCAGCCAGAGTAGCGGGGGAAGCACAGATACGCAGTATTTT
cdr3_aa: CASSQSSGGSTDTQYF

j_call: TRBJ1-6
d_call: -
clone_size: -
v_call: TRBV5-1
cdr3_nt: TGCGCCAGCAGCTTGGTACAAGCTGGGAATTCACCCCTCCACTTT
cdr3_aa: CASSLVQAGNSPLHF

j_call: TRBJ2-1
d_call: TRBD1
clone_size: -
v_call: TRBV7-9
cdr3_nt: TGTGCCAGCAGCTTGGGACAGTACAATGAGCAGTTCTTC
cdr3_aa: CASSLGQYNEQFF

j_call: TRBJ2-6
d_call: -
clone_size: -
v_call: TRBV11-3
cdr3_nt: TGTGCCAGCACCCCTCCAGAGGGGCGGTCTGGGGCCAACGTCCTGACTTTC
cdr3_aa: CASTPPEGRSGANVLTF

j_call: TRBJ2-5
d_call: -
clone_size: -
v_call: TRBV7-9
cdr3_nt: TGTGCCAGCAGCTTCTCAGGGAACCAAGAGACCCAGTACTTC
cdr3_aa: CASSFSGNQETQYF

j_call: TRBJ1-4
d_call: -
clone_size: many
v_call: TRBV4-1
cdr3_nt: TGCGCCAGCAGCCAAGATGTGGATGAAAAACTGTTTTTT
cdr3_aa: CASSQDVDEKLFF

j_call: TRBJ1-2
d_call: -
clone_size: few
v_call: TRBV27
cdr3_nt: TGTGCCAGCAGTTCCGACTTTATGGGGCGAAACGACTACACCTTC
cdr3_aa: CASSSDFMGRNDYTF

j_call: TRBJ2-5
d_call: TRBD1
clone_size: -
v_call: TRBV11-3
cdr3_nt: TGTGCCAGCAGCTTCCCTGCAGGGGGCCGGGAGACCCAGTACTTC
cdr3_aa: CASSFPAGGRETQYF

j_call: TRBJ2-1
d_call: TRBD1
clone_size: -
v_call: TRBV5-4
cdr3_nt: TGTGCCAGCAGCACCCGACAGGGGGTCGACAATGAGCAGTTCTTC
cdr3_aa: CASSTRQGVDNEQFF

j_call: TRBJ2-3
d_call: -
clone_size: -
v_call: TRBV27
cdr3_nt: TGTGCCAGCAGTTTAAGCTATTACACAGATACGCAGTATTTT
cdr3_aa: CASSLSYYTDTQYF

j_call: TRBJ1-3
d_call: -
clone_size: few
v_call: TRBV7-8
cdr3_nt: TGTGCCAGCAGCTTAGGGACAGCAGGAAACACCATATATTTT
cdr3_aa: CASSLGTAGNTIYF

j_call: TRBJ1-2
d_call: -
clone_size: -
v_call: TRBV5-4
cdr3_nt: TGTGCCAGCAGCTTGGGTGTAGGGAGCAACTATGGCTACACCTTC
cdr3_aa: CASSLGVGSNYGYTF

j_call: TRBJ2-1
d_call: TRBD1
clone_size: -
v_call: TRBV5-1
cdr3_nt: TGCGCCAGCAGCTTCCGACAGGGAACCTACAATGAGCAGTTCTTC
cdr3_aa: CASSFRQGTYNEQFF

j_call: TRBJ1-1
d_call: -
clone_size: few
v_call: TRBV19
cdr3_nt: TGTGCCAGTACGGACCCCGGAGTAGGCCCTGAAGCTTTCTTT
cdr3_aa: CASTDPGVGPEAFF

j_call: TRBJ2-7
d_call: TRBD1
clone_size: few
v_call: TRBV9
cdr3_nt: TGTGCCAGCAGCGTAGGGACAGGGCCCCACGAGCAGTACTTC
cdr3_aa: CASSVGTGPHEQYF

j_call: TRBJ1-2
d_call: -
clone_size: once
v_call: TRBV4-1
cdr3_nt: TGCGCCAGCAGCCAAGATCTTTTTCCGAACTATGGCTACACCTTC
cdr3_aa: CASSQDLFPNYGYTF

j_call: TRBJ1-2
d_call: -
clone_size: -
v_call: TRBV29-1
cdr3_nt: TGCAGCGTTGAAGTCTTACCAGAATATAACTATGGCTACACCTTC
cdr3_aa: CSVEVLPEYNYGYTF

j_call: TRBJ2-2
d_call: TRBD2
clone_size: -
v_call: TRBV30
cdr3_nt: TGTGCCTGGAAGGGTGGACTAGCGGGCGACACCGGGGAGCTGTTTTTT
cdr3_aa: CAWKGGLAGDTGELFF

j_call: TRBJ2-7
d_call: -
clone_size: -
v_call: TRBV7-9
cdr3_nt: TGTGCCAGCAGCTCCGAGTTTTCCGGGACCCCCTACGAGCAGTACTTC
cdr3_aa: CASSSEFSGTPYEQYF

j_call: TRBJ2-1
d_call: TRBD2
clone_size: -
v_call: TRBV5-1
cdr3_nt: TGCGCCAGCAGTGCCGGGACTACCAATACAAGGGAGCAGTTCTTC
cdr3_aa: CASSAGTTNTREQFF

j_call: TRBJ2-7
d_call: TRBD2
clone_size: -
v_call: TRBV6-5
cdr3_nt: TGTGCCAGCAGTTACTCGGATAGCGGGGGTTACGAGCAGTACTTC
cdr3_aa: CASSYSDSGGYEQYF

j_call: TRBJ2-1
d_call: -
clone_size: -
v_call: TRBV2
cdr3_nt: TGTGCCAGCAAGGGGGGGATCCCCTTGGGAGAGCAGTTCTTC
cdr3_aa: CASKGGIPLGEQFF

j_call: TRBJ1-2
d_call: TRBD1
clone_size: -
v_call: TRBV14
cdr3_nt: TGTGCCAGCAGCCCGGGACAGGGCAGCTATGGCTACACCTTC
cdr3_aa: CASSPGQGSYGYTF

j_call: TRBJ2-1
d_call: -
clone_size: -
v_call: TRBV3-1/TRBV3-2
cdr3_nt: TGTGCCAGCAGCCAAGCAGCAAGGGGTGTTTACAATGAGCAGTTCTTC
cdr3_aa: CASSQAARGVYNEQFF

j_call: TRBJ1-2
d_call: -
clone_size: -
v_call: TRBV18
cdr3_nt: TGTGCCAGCTCGCCCGACAGGAGTGGCTACACCTTC
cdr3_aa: CASSPDRSGYTF

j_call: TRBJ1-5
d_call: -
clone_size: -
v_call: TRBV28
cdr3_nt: TGTGCCAGCAGTCCACGGGGGTCGGCGGGCAATCAGCCCCAGCATTTT
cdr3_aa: CASSPRGSAGNQPQHF

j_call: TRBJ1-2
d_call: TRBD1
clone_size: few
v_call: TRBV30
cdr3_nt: TGTGCCTGGAGTGGACAGGGCTATGGCTACACCTTC
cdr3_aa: CAWSGQGYGYTF

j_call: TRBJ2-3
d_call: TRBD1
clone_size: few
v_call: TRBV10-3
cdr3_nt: TGTGCCGTCCAGGGGGCCTATAGCACAGATACGCAGTATTTT
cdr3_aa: CAVQGAYSTDTQYF

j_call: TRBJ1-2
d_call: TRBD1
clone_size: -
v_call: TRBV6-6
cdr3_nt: TGTGCCAGCAAGGAGGGACAGGGGAGGAGTGGCTACACCTTC
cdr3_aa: CASKEGQGRSGYTF

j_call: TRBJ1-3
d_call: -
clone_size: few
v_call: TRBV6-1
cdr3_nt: TGTGCCAGCAGTGATGCGGCGCGGGGAAACACCATATATTTT
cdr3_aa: CASSDAARGNTIYF

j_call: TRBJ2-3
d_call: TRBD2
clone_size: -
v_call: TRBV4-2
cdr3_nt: TGTGCCAGCAGCCAAACCCTAGCGGGGGCCACAGATACGCAGTATTTT
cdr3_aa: CASSQTLAGATDTQYF

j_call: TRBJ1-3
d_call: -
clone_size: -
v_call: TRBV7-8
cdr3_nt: TGTGCCAGCAGCGATTTGGGGTTCTCTGGAAACACCATATATTTT
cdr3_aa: CASSDLGFSGNTIYF

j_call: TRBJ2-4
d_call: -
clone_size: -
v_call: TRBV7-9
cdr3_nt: TGTGCCAGCAGCTTAGCGATCGGTCAAAAAAACATTCAGTACTTC
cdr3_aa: CASSLAIGQKNIQYF

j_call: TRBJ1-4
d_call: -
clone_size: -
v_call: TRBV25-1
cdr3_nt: TGTGCCAGCAGTGATATAGGGGCAACTAATGAAAAACTGTTTTTT
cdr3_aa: CASSDIGATNEKLFF

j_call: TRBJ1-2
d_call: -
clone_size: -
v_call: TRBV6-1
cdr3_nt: TGTGCCAGCAGTGACGAGGATTACGGCTACACCTTC
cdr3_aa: CASSDEDYGYTF

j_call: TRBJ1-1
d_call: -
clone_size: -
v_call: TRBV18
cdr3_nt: TGTGCCAGCTCAGACAGTCGAGGGCAGCCAAACACTGAAGCTTTCTTT
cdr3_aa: CASSDSRGQPNTEAFF

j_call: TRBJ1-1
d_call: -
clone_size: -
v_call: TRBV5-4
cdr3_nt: TGTGCCAGCAGCTCGGCAGCGAACACTGAAGCTTTCTTT
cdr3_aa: CASSSAANTEAFF

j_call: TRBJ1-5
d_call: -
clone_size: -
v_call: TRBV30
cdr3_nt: TGTGCCTGGAGTCCACATCGCAATCAGCCCCAGCATTTT
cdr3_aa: CAWSPHRNQPQHF

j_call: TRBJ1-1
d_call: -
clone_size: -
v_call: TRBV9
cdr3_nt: TGTGCCAGCAGCCCCCAAGTGACACTCAACACTGAAGCTTTCTTT
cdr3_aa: CASSPQVTLNTEAFF

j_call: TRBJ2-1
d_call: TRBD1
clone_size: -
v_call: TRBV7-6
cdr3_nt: TGTGCCAGCAGCTTATTACAGGGGAGTCAGAATGAGCAGTTCTTC
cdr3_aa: CASSLLQGSQNEQFF

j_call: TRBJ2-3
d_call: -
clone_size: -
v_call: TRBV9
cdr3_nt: TGTGCCAGCAGCTCCCGGACTCAGGCGAGTACGCAGTATTTT
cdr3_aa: CASSSRTQASTQYF

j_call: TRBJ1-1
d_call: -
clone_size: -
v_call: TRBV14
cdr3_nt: TGTGCCAGCAGCCAAGATCTGGGGCTTACTGAAGCTTTCTTT
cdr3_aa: CASSQDLGLTEAFF

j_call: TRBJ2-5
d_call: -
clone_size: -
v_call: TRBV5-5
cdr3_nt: TGTGCCAGCAGCTTATTTTCACTCTATAGGGTCACCTCTCAAGAGACCCAGTACTTC
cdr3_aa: CASSLFSLYRVTSQETQYF

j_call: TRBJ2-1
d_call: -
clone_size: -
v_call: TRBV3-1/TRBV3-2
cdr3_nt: TGTGCCAGCAGCCTGACCTTAGGTGAGCAGTTCTTC
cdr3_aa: CASSLTLGEQFF

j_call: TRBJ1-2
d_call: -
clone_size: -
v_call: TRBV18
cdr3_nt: TGTGCCAGCTCACCCCTAGGACAGCGAGCTAACTATGGCTACACCTTC
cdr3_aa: CASSPLGQRANYGYTF

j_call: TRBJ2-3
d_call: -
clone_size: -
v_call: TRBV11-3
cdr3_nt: TGTGCCAGCACCCCTTGGGGCGGGGGCACAGATACGCAGTATTTT
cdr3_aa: CASTPWGGGTDTQYF

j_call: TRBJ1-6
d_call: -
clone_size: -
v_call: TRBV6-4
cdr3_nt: TGTGCCAGCAGCTGGGGGGGGGATTCACCCCTCCACTTT
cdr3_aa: CASSWGGDSPLHF

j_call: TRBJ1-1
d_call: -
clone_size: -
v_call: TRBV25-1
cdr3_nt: TGTGCCAGCAGTGGGGGACCGAGACTGAACACTGAAGCTTTCTTT
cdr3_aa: CASSGGPRLNTEAFF

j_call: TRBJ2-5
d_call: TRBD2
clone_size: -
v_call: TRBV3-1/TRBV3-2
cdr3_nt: TGTGCCAGCAGCCACCGACTAGCGGGGTATCGCGGAGAGACCCAGTACTTC
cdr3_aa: CASSHRLAGYRGETQYF

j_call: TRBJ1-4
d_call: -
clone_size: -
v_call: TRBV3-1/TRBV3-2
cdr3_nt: TGTGCCAGCAGCCAATTGGGGGAAAAACTGTTTTTT
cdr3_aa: CASSQLGEKLFF

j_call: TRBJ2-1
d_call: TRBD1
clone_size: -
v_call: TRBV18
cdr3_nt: TGTGCCAGCTCGACGGGACAGGGATCCTTCAATGAGCAGTTCTTC
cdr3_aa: CASSTGQGSFNEQFF

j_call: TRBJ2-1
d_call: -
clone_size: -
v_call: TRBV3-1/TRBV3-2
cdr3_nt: TGTGCCAGCAGCCAAGAACAGGAAAGGTTAGGTGAGCAGTTCTTC
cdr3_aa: CASSQEQERLGEQFF

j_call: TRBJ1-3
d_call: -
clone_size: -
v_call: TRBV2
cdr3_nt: TGTGCCAGCAGCGGAGACTTCCGGAACACCATATATTTT
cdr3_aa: CASSGDFRNTIYF

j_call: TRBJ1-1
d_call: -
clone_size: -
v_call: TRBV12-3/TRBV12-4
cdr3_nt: TGTGCCAGCAGTTTAAGCGGCAACACTGAAGCTTTCTTT
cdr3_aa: CASSLSGNTEAFF

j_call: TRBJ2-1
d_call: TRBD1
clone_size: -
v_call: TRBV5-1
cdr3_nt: TGCGCCAGCAGCTTGTCGCAGGGGGCCCGAGATGAGCAGTTCTTC
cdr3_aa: CASSLSQGARDEQFF